This T cell receptor (beta chain) was recorded in a study of memory CD4+ T cells and cytomegalovirus serostatus (dated by TCRdb to about 2019). Notes on the research overall: A total of roughly 33 healthy Belgian adults, of whom 9 were CMV seropositive and approximately 25 were CMV seronegative, were included in the cohort. CD4+ memory TCRbeta repertoires of a Belgian cohort with known cytomegalovirus serostatus were sequenced in order to replicate a published TCR-based CMV serostatus classifier. The paper's findings and limits, for the study overall: Unlike the original study, which covered naive and memory CD4+ and CD8+ populations, the Belgian study sequenced only CD4+CD45RO+ memory cells. Among the approximately 160 previously reported CMV-associated TCRbeta sequences, some 69 showed up in the CD4+ memory repertoires, with each one found in between one and five individuals. The original-framework classifier achieved a median bootstrapped AUC of around 0.95 with a 95% CI of 0.76-1.00 on the Belgian cohort. For predicting CMV serostatus, the median bootstrapped AUC was 0.95 using the original framework and 0.91 using a US-trained random forest. The results were interpreted as suggesting that the CMV-associated TCR signature is mostly present in the CD4+ memory repertoire.

Single viable CD3+CD4+CD8-CD45RO+ cells were sorted as memory CD4+ T cells on a FACSAria II. To determine CMV serostatus, a Roche Elecsys assay was used that detects serum IgG against CMV pp150, pp28, p38 and p52. After the samples were thawed, total CD4+ T cells were enriched through positive selection using CD4 magnetic microbeads. The samples came from a different study that was designed specifically to examine the CD4+ T cell memory repertoire. Peripheral blood mononuclear cells were isolated and cryopreserved following standard operating procedures; serum was stored at -80 °C. The staining used CD3-PerCP (BW264/56), CD4-APC (RPA-T4), CD45RO-PE (UCHT1) and CD8-Pacific Orange (3B5) antibodies, and Sytox blue was used to exclude non-viable cells. About this clone itself: What antigen it recognizes has not been identified. Base qualities are not provided; no much larger clone lies one nucleotide away.

The junction shows trimming of 4 bases on V and 4 bases on J, and the gene matches do not reach 14 bases of it. From the cysteine up to the phenylalanine, the CDR3 has a length of 18 residues. Of the read, only the CDR3 DNA is kept; its 54 bases are in frame from base 1. Sequences SQVTM (CDR1) and ANQGSEA (CDR2) are obtained from the germline V gene. The Quick-DNA Microprep Kit was used to extract genomic DNA from the sorted cells. TCRbeta DNA was amplified with the immunoSEQ hsTCRbeta kit following the manufacturer's protocol. TCRbeta libraries were sequenced on an Illumina MiSeq instrument. The source study handled its data this way. Once out-of-frame sequences had been removed, millions of distinct TCRbeta sequences were left, which works out to an average of roughly 70,000 per individual. Each individual was scored by the count of about 150 previously reported CMV-associated TCRbeta sequences and the total productive distinct TCRbeta count. A beta-binomial model was reimplemented in Python, and scikit-learn random forests with default parameters were trained on US cohort data. On the Belgian cohort, classifier performance was reported as the median AUC, along with percentile confidence intervals, across 10,000 bootstrap iterations. Drawn from immuneACCESS, this table holds only the in-frame rearrangements with V and J called that TCRdb kept. Clones are partly lost; checked studies trace under half to an unresolved V gene and leave the rest unexplained. V, J and clone size derive from that table, while D and trimming were established from the DNA sequence. This sample lists about 59,000 clones; about 81% were detected once. 0.8% to 1.2% of the sample belongs to the ten largest clones.

This TCR came from an adult in good health and CMV-seronegative. The V and J genes are TRBV29-1 and TRBJ2-5; the junction holds 14 bases that match TRBD2. Specimen: memory CD4+ T cells from blood. CDR3 sequence: CSVGSVGLAGVFGETQYF. The nucleotide sequence reads as follows: TGCAGCGTTGGGTCTGTGGGACTAGCGGGAGTGTTCGGAGAGACCCAGTACTTC. Reference TRBV29-1 and TRBJ2-5 genes cover what lies past the CDR3, so the full variable domain is SAVISQKPSRDICQRGTSLTIQCQVDSQVTMMFWYRQQPGQSLTLIATANQGSEATYESGFVIDKFPISRPNLTFSTLTVSNMSPEDSSIYLCSVGSVGLAGVFGETQYFGPGTRLLVL.